These T cell receptor beta chains were read from a single sample in a study of OX40 agonist ivuxolimab in advanced cancers. Produced via immunoSEQ multiplex PCR; TCRdb's table is partial and in-frame only. The sample lists about 95,000 clones, around 82% occurring once. The material sequenced was CD4+ or CD8+ T cells sorted from blood, taken in a trial of the OX40 agonist ivuxolimab. All receptors come from an adult with an advanced solid tumor such as melanoma, head and neck, liver or kidney cancer. The CDR3 runs from the conserved cysteine through the conserved F or W. The order of the fields is CDR3 DNA, CDR3 protein, J gene, D gene, clone size, V gene. The D gene is left open where the match is weak. Rows may omit the clone size; those that give it use once, few, many or a size class.

CDR3 DNA: TGTGCCAGCAGCGCAGACCTCTCAGGCGGCTACGAGCAGTACTTC
CDR3 protein: CASSADLSGGYEQYF
J gene: TRBJ2-7
D gene: NA
clone size: NA
V gene: TRBV5-4

CDR3 DNA: TGTGCCACCACCCTCCGTGCTAAGGGAAATCAGCCCCAGCATTTT
CDR3 protein: CATTLRAKGNQPQHF
J gene: TRBJ1-5
D gene: NA
clone size: NA
V gene: TRBV15

CDR3 DNA: TGTGCCAGCAGTACGACGGGTAGCAATCAGCCCCAGCATTTT
CDR3 protein: CASSTTGSNQPQHF
J gene: TRBJ1-5
D gene: NA
clone size: NA
V gene: TRBV7-2

CDR3 DNA: TGTGCCAGCAAGGGACAGATCTCCTACGAGCAGTACTTC
CDR3 protein: CASKGQISYEQYF
J gene: TRBJ2-7
D gene: TRBD1
clone size: NA
V gene: TRBV28

CDR3 DNA: TGTGCCAGCAGCTTAGATCGGGCTAGCGGGGAGCAGTACTTC
CDR3 protein: CASSLDRASGEQYF
J gene: TRBJ2-7
D gene: TRBD2
clone size: NA
V gene: TRBV11-2

CDR3 DNA: TGTGCCAGCTCACCGAACAGGGAGAACACCGGGGAGCTGTTTTTT
CDR3 protein: CASSPNRENTGELFF
J gene: TRBJ2-2
D gene: NA
clone size: NA
V gene: TRBV18

CDR3 DNA: TGTGCCAGCAGTGATCCGGGACGGAGGAACACTGAAGCTTTCTTT
CDR3 protein: CASSDPGRRNTEAFF
J gene: TRBJ1-1
D gene: NA
clone size: NA
V gene: TRBV6-1

CDR3 DNA: TGTGCCAGCAGTTCGCCCGTAAGAGAGACCCAGTACTTC
CDR3 protein: CASSSPVRETQYF
J gene: TRBJ2-5
D gene: NA
clone size: NA
V gene: TRBV25-1

CDR3 DNA: TGTGCCACCCAATGGCGGTTTACCTACGAGCAGTACTTC
CDR3 protein: CATQWRFTYEQYF
J gene: TRBJ2-7
D gene: NA
clone size: NA
V gene: TRBV28

CDR3 DNA: TGTGCCAGTACCCTCGGACAGGGCCCGATCTACGAGCAGTACTTC
CDR3 protein: CASTLGQGPIYEQYF
J gene: TRBJ2-7
D gene: TRBD1
clone size: NA
V gene: TRBV19

CDR3 DNA: TGTGCCAGCAACGAACCGGGACGGGAATACAATGAGCAGTTCTTC
CDR3 protein: CASNEPGREYNEQFF
J gene: TRBJ2-1
D gene: NA
clone size: NA
V gene: TRBV5-4

CDR3 DNA: TGTGCCAGCTTGACAAAGAGCAATCAGCCCCAGCATTTT
CDR3 protein: CASLTKSNQPQHF
J gene: TRBJ1-5
D gene: NA
clone size: NA
V gene: TRBV21-1

CDR3 DNA: TGTGCCAGAAGCTTCAGGCCCAGAGACAGGTCCTCCTACGAGCAGTACTTC
CDR3 protein: CARSFRPRDRSSYEQYF
J gene: TRBJ2-7
D gene: NA
clone size: NA
V gene: TRBV5-3

CDR3 DNA: TGTGCCAGCAGCAAGACTAGCGGGAATCAAAACATTCAGTACTTC
CDR3 protein: CASSKTSGNQNIQYF
J gene: TRBJ2-4
D gene: TRBD2
clone size: NA
V gene: TRBV9

CDR3 DNA: TGTGCCAGCAGTGACCAGTATGGGGATGGGGAGACCCAGTACTTC
CDR3 protein: CASSDQYGDGETQYF
J gene: TRBJ2-5
D gene: NA
clone size: NA
V gene: TRBV6-1

CDR3 DNA: TGCGCCAGCAGTGAGGCTGGGGCTGGAAACACCATATATTTT
CDR3 protein: CASSEAGAGNTIYF
J gene: TRBJ1-3
D gene: NA
clone size: few
V gene: TRBV10-2

CDR3 DNA: TGTGCCAGCAGTCACACCATCCGGGACAGGGGGGCTGGAAACACCATATATTTT
CDR3 protein: CASSHTIRDRGAGNTIYF
J gene: TRBJ1-3
D gene: TRBD1
clone size: few
V gene: TRBV28

CDR3 DNA: TGTGCCAGCTCACCACTAAGGGACAGCGCTAACTATGGCTACACCTTC
CDR3 protein: CASSPLRDSANYGYTF
J gene: TRBJ1-2
D gene: TRBD1
clone size: NA
V gene: TRBV18

CDR3 DNA: TGTGCCACCCGTTTTCCCCTGAACACCGGGGAGCTGTTTTTT
CDR3 protein: CATRFPLNTGELFF
J gene: TRBJ2-2
D gene: NA
clone size: NA
V gene: TRBV6-5

CDR3 DNA: TGTGCCAGCCAGAGACAGGGTGAAGAGACCCAGTACTTC
CDR3 protein: CASQRQGEETQYF
J gene: TRBJ2-5
D gene: TRBD1
clone size: once
V gene: TRBV27

CDR3 DNA: TGTGCCAGCAGCTTGGGACAGGGGAGGCACAATGAGCAGTTCTTC
CDR3 protein: CASSLGQGRHNEQFF
J gene: TRBJ2-1
D gene: TRBD1
clone size: NA
V gene: TRBV5-4

CDR3 DNA: TGTGCCAGTAGTATAGACGAAAAGCGGGTCCAGTTCTTC
CDR3 protein: CASSIDEKRVQFF
J gene: TRBJ2-1
D gene: NA
clone size: NA
V gene: TRBV19

CDR3 DNA: TGTGCCAGCAGCCCAGAGCGGGCGGGCCTGGATGAGCAGTTCTTC
CDR3 protein: CASSPERAGLDEQFF
J gene: TRBJ2-1
D gene: NA
clone size: NA
V gene: TRBV11-2

CDR3 DNA: TGCGCCAGCAGCCTGCCGGGGGAGACCCAGTACTTC
CDR3 protein: CASSLPGETQYF
J gene: TRBJ2-5
D gene: NA
clone size: NA
V gene: TRBV4-1

CDR3 DNA: TGCGCCAGCAGGGCGGGAGGCCTCACAGATACGCAGTATTTT
CDR3 protein: CASRAGGLTDTQYF
J gene: TRBJ2-3
D gene: TRBD2
clone size: NA
V gene: TRBV4-1

CDR3 DNA: TGTGCCAGCAGTTTAGGGGGACAGGGGGACACTGAAGCTTTCTTT
CDR3 protein: CASSLGGQGDTEAFF
J gene: TRBJ1-1
D gene: TRBD1
clone size: NA
V gene: TRBV28

CDR3 DNA: TGTGCCAGCATGGCCGCTGGAAACACCATATATTTT
CDR3 protein: CASMAAGNTIYF
J gene: TRBJ1-3
D gene: NA
clone size: once
V gene: TRBV6-1

CDR3 DNA: TGTGCCAGCAGTTTAGGATCTATATATGGCTACACCTTC
CDR3 protein: CASSLGSIYGYTF
J gene: TRBJ1-2
D gene: NA
clone size: NA
V gene: TRBV6-6

CDR3 DNA: TGTGCCAGCGGCGGTTGGCGAGCGGGTGGCTACACCTTC
CDR3 protein: CASGGWRAGGYTF
J gene: TRBJ1-2
D gene: NA
clone size: NA
V gene: TRBV28

CDR3 DNA: TGTGCCAGCCAAAGGCGGATTCAAGAGACCCAGTACTTC
CDR3 protein: CASQRRIQETQYF
J gene: TRBJ2-5
D gene: NA
clone size: once
V gene: TRBV25-1

CDR3 DNA: TGTGCCACCAAGGGTATTCTCAAGGACGAGCAGTACTTC
CDR3 protein: CATKGILKDEQYF
J gene: TRBJ2-7
D gene: NA
clone size: NA
V gene: TRBV27

CDR3 DNA: TGTGCCTGGAGTGTACTGGGACTAGCGGGACCCACCGGGGAGCTGTTTTTT
CDR3 protein: CAWSVLGLAGPTGELFF
J gene: TRBJ2-2
D gene: TRBD2
clone size: few
V gene: TRBV30

CDR3 DNA: TGTGCCAGTAGCCAAATCTTCACCGGGACAGGGGATTCGTATGGCTACACCTTC
CDR3 protein: CASSQIFTGTGDSYGYTF
J gene: TRBJ1-2
D gene: TRBD1
clone size: NA
V gene: TRBV19

CDR3 DNA: TGTGCCAGCAGCCCCGGACCTAACTTCTATGGCTACACCTTC
CDR3 protein: CASSPGPNFYGYTF
J gene: TRBJ1-2
D gene: NA
clone size: NA
V gene: TRBV13

CDR3 DNA: TGTGCCAGTAGTATTCGCAGGAGCTCCTACGAGCAGTACTTC
CDR3 protein: CASSIRRSSYEQYF
J gene: TRBJ2-7
D gene: NA
clone size: NA
V gene: TRBV19

CDR3 DNA: TGTGCCAGCAGTGCTGGGAGGTCCTACGAGCAGTACTTC
CDR3 protein: CASSAGRSYEQYF
J gene: TRBJ2-7
D gene: NA
clone size: NA
V gene: TRBV27

CDR3 DNA: TGTGCCAGCAGCTTACCAACTAGCGGGAGCCGCAAGTACTTC
CDR3 protein: CASSLPTSGSRKYF
J gene: TRBJ2-7
D gene: TRBD2
clone size: NA
V gene: TRBV7-2

CDR3 DNA: TGTGCCAGCAGTAGGGACAGGGTAGACACTGAAGCTTTCTTT
CDR3 protein: CASSRDRVDTEAFF
J gene: TRBJ1-1
D gene: TRBD1
clone size: NA
V gene: TRBV27

CDR3 DNA: TGTGCCAGTAGTATAGCCGGATCTACCGTAGCCAAAAACATTCAGTACTTC
CDR3 protein: CASSIAGSTVAKNIQYF
J gene: TRBJ2-4
D gene: NA
clone size: NA
V gene: TRBV19

CDR3 DNA: TGCGCCAGCAGACTAGCGGGAGGCTCCTACGAGCAGTACTTC
CDR3 protein: CASRLAGGSYEQYF
J gene: TRBJ2-7
D gene: TRBD2
clone size: NA
V gene: TRBV5-1

CDR3 DNA: TGTGCCAGCAGCTTCGACAGATTACTTAACTATGGCTACACCTTC
CDR3 protein: CASSFDRLLNYGYTF
J gene: TRBJ1-2
D gene: NA
clone size: NA
V gene: TRBV5-6

CDR3 DNA: TGCGCCAGCAGCTTGTTCCGCGGGAGTTACAATGAGCAGTTCTTC
CDR3 protein: CASSLFRGSYNEQFF
J gene: TRBJ2-1
D gene: TRBD2
clone size: NA
V gene: TRBV5-1

CDR3 DNA: TGTGCCAGCAGTTTCGTTAGGGGCAGGGGGCTAATTGGCTACACCTTC
CDR3 protein: CASSFVRGRGLIGYTF
J gene: TRBJ1-2
D gene: TRBD1
clone size: NA
V gene: TRBV27

CDR3 DNA: TGTGCCATCAGTGGGGGGGACGGTAGCACAGATACGCAGTATTTT
CDR3 protein: CAISGGDGSTDTQYF
J gene: TRBJ2-3
D gene: NA
clone size: once
V gene: TRBV10-3

CDR3 DNA: TGTGCCAGCAGTGACACCCCGGGACAGCCCCAGCATTTT
CDR3 protein: CASSDTPGQPQHF
J gene: TRBJ1-5
D gene: NA
clone size: NA
V gene: TRBV6-4

CDR3 DNA: TGTGCCATCATAAACTCGGGCTACGAGCAGTACTTC
CDR3 protein: CAIINSGYEQYF
J gene: TRBJ2-7
D gene: NA
clone size: NA
V gene: TRBV10-3

CDR3 DNA: TGCGCCAGCAGTCTGGGGCCAGGTGACGAGCAGTACTTC
CDR3 protein: CASSLGPGDEQYF
J gene: TRBJ2-7
D gene: NA
clone size: few
V gene: TRBV5-1

CDR3 DNA: TGTGCCAGCAGTGACAGGGGCGGACTACCTAACAATGAGCAGTTCTTC
CDR3 protein: CASSDRGGLPNNEQFF
J gene: TRBJ2-1
D gene: NA
clone size: NA
V gene: TRBV6-1

CDR3 DNA: TGTGCCAGCAGCTTCAACCGGGACAGGGACTACGAGCAGTACTTC
CDR3 protein: CASSFNRDRDYEQYF
J gene: TRBJ2-7
D gene: TRBD1
clone size: few
V gene: TRBV11-1

CDR3 DNA: TGTGCCAGCAGCCCCAGGACTAGTCGGTCGGCCCAGTACTTC
CDR3 protein: CASSPRTSRSAQYF
J gene: TRBJ2-5
D gene: TRBD2
clone size: once
V gene: TRBV11-2

CDR3 DNA: TGTGCCAGCAGCATTTTCCCCGGGTGCCCCCTTAATCAGCCCCAGCATTTT
CDR3 protein: CASSIFPGCPLNQPQHF
J gene: TRBJ1-5
D gene: NA
clone size: NA
V gene: TRBV21-1

CDR3 DNA: TGTGCCAGCAGTGACGAGGGGGCTATATATACGCAGTATTTT
CDR3 protein: CASSDEGAIYTQYF
J gene: TRBJ2-3
D gene: TRBD1
clone size: once
V gene: TRBV2

CDR3 DNA: TGTGCCAGCAGTGAGAGCCTAATACGGGATCAAAATACGCAGTATTTT
CDR3 protein: CASSESLIRDQNTQYF
J gene: TRBJ2-3
D gene: NA
clone size: NA
V gene: TRBV2

CDR3 DNA: TGTGCCAGCAGCTCACTTCTCACGGGGGAGCAGTACTTC
CDR3 protein: CASSSLLTGEQYF
J gene: TRBJ2-5
D gene: NA
clone size: NA
V gene: TRBV5-4

CDR3 DNA: TGTGCCAGCAGGCTGGATGGGATGACAGGGATTGAGACCCAGTACTTC
CDR3 protein: CASRLDGMTGIETQYF
J gene: TRBJ2-5
D gene: TRBD1
clone size: NA
V gene: TRBV7-8